Listed below are T cell receptor beta chains from one sample, sequenced in a study of blood T cell repertoires in COVID-19. The protocol was immunoSEQ multiplex PCR, while the TCRdb copy is restricted to in-frame clones and leaves out a portion. The sample contains approximately 300,000 clones, 80% to 95% of which appear only once. Sequencing was performed on peripheral blood. These receptors were obtained from a woman under 40 with COVID-19, enrolled during active disease. Each CDR3 is given with its conserved first and last residue. A D gene is named only where the DNA matches it firmly. Only some rows state a clone size, as once, few, many or a class for expanded clones.

J gene	clone size	D gene	V gene	CDR3 DNA	CDR3 protein
TRBJ2-7	-	-	TRBV7-2	TGTGCCAGCAGCTTGACCCCGACAGGTTCTTCCTACGAGCAGTACTTC	CASSLTPTGSSYEQYF
TRBJ2-1	-	TRBD1	TRBV7-2	TGTGCCAGCAGCTTAGTTCCGACAGGGCTATACAATGAGCAGTTCTTC	CASSLVPTGLYNEQFF
TRBJ2-7	-	-	TRBV25-1	TGTGCCAGCAGCCGGGGTGGGGGCGGTAGGTACGAGCAGTACTTC	CASSRGGGGRYEQYF
TRBJ1-2	-	-	TRBV28	TGTGCCAGCAGTCTTACAGGGAAAGGCGGCTACACCTTC	CASSLTGKGGYTF
TRBJ2-2	-	TRBD2	TRBV5-1	TGCGCCAGCAGCGAGGGACTAGCGGGGAACACCGGGGAGCTGTTTTTT	CASSEGLAGNTGELFF
TRBJ1-2	-	TRBD1	TRBV5-4	TGTGCCAGCAGCTTTTCAGGGGGCAGGCATGGCTACACCTTC	CASSFSGGRHGYTF
TRBJ2-1	-	TRBD2	TRBV7-3	TGTGCCAGCAGCCTTAGCGGGAGGGCCAATGAGCAGTTCTTC	CASSLSGRANEQFF
TRBJ2-3	once	TRBD2	TRBV5-1	TGCGCCAGCAGCCTGGGACTAGCGGGAGCCACAGATACGCAGTATTTT	CASSLGLAGATDTQYF
TRBJ2-1	-	TRBD1	TRBV28	TGTGCCAGCAGGCGTGACAGGGGCTCCTACAATGAGCAGTTCTTC	CASRRDRGSYNEQFF
TRBJ2-3	-	TRBD2	TRBV20-1	TGCAGTGCTAGTAGGTGCCTCCTAGCGGGAGGGATGGTGGGGATAGGGATTACGCAGTATTTT	CSASRCLLAGGMVGIGITQYF
TRBJ2-1	few	TRBD2	TRBV6-4	TGTGCCAGCAGGAACCTAGCGGGAGGGGCTGAGCAGTTCTTC	CASRNLAGGAEQFF
TRBJ2-1	-	TRBD1	TRBV5-8	TGTGCCAACAGGGGGCTTGGCAATGAGCAGTTCTTC	CANRGLGNEQFF
TRBJ1-2	-	TRBD1	TRBV19	TGTGCCAGTAGCCCAACCACAGGGGGCGGGGGCTACACCTTC	CASSPTTGGGGYTF
TRBJ1-2	-	-	TRBV6-1	TGTGCCAGCAGTGAACTACTAAGACGTGGCTACACCTTC	CASSELLRRGYTF
TRBJ2-7	-	TRBD1	TRBV28	TGTGCCAGCAGGTCGGACAGGGCTCCCGAGCAGTACTTC	CASRSDRAPEQYF
TRBJ2-1	-	TRBD2	TRBV2	TGTGCCAGCGCTAGCGGGAGGGCTAAAGAGCAGTTCTTC	CASASGRAKEQFF
TRBJ2-2	once	-	TRBV19	TGTGCCAGTAGTTTAGCGCGAGTCAACACCGGGGAGCTGTTTTTT	CASSLARVNTGELFF
TRBJ2-2	once	TRBD1	TRBV18	TGTGCCAGCTCGCCCAGACAGGGGGCTGTCGGGGAGCTGTTTTTT	CASSPRQGAVGELFF
TRBJ1-1	-	-	TRBV11-2	TGTGCCAGCAGCTTAGATGGGCCAGACACTGAAGCTTTCTTT	CASSLDGPDTEAFF
TRBJ1-6	-	-	TRBV9	TGTGCCAGCAGCGTAGACGGGGGTGGTCTTAATTCACCCCTCCACTTT	CASSVDGGGLNSPLHF
TRBJ1-1	-	-	TRBV19	TGTGCCAGTAGTATTGGGGCGGAGAACACTGAAGCTTTCTTT	CASSIGAENTEAFF
TRBJ2-7	-	TRBD1	TRBV30	TGTGCCTGGGGCCGGGACAGGGGGTACTACGAGCAGTACTTC	CAWGRDRGYYEQYF
TRBJ2-7	-	TRBD1	TRBV11-2	TGTGCCAGCAGCCAGGCGACAGGGTACGAGCAGTACTTC	CASSQATGYEQYF
TRBJ1-2	once	TRBD1	TRBV27	TGTGCCAGCAGTACAGGCACGGGACAGAACGTCTATGGCTACACCTTC	CASSTGTGQNVYGYTF
TRBJ2-4	-	-	TRBV11-2	TGTGCCAGCAGCCCTGGGGGCTCACTAATAGCCAAAAACATTCAGTACTTC	CASSPGGSLIAKNIQYF
TRBJ2-7	-	-	TRBV10-1	TGCGCCAGCAGTGAGTACTCTTGGGAGCAGTACTTC	CASSEYSWEQYF
TRBJ2-7	-	-	TRBV6-5	TGTGCCAGCAGTTACTCGAGGGTTGGATACTACGAGCAGTACTTC	CASSYSRVGYYEQYF
TRBJ1-2	-	-	TRBV5-4	TGTGCCAGCACCCCCCAGGGCGCTTACTATGGCTACACCTTC	CASTPQGAYYGYTF
TRBJ2-7	-	TRBD2	TRBV30	TGTGCCTGGGGACCACTAGCGGGAGCGGCCGAGCAGTACTTC	CAWGPLAGAAEQYF
TRBJ1-2	-	-	TRBV7-2	TGTGCCAGCAGCTCCCCTGGTCCTGAGCGGGGCTACACCTTC	CASSSPGPERGYTF
TRBJ1-2	-	-	TRBV27	TGTGCCAGCAGCCCCCGGCCGCAGGAACGAATGTATGGCTACACCTTC	CASSPRPQERMYGYTF
TRBJ1-6	once	-	TRBV2	TGTGCCAGAGCCCACGATCCCGCAGGGAATTCACCCCTCCACTTT	CARAHDPAGNSPLHF
TRBJ2-3	many	-	TRBV5-4	TGTGCCAGCAGCATCGCCGCGGCAGATACGCAGTATTTT	CASSIAAADTQYF
TRBJ2-3	-	TRBD2	TRBV4-1	TGCGCCAGCAGCCACAGCGGGAGCCTCACAGATACGCAGTATTTT	CASSHSGSLTDTQYF
TRBJ1-5	-	-	TRBV2	TGTGCCAGCAGTGCTGGAGCAGTCCGCCAGCCCCAGCATTTT	CASSAGAVRQPQHF
TRBJ1-5	once	-	TRBV5-8	TGTGCCAGCAGACAGACAGGACGCAATCAGCCCCAGCATTTT	CASRQTGRNQPQHF
TRBJ1-2	-	TRBD1	TRBV10-3	TGTGCCATCCAGCGACAGGGACTCTATGGCTACACCTTC	CAIQRQGLYGYTF
TRBJ1-5	-	-	TRBV28	TGTGCCAGCAGTAGTCGGGATCAGCCCCAGCATTTT	CASSSRDQPQHF
TRBJ1-6	-	TRBD1	TRBV10-2	TGCGCCAGCTTAGCTCCGGGACAGGGGGATTCACCCCTCCACTTT	CASLAPGQGDSPLHF
TRBJ1-5	-	-	TRBV29-1	TGCAGCGGCGGGGGGGTAGATCAGCCCCAGCATTTT	CSGGGVDQPQHF
TRBJ1-5	-	-	TRBV2	TGTGCCAGCAGTGAAGCCATTTCGACGGGACAGCCCCAGCATTTT	CASSEAISTGQPQHF
TRBJ1-1	-	-	TRBV5-6	TGTGCCAGCAGCCCACGTCGCAGGGGGAACACTGAAGCTTTCTTT	CASSPRRRGNTEAFF
TRBJ1-3	once	-	TRBV7-2	TGTGCCAGCAGAGTCCTTCAGGGGCCCGGAAACACCATATATTTT	CASRVLQGPGNTIYF
TRBJ2-1	once	-	TRBV21-1	TGTGCCAGCCGCGCGGGACCGGATGGTGAGCAGTTCTTC	CASRAGPDGEQFF
TRBJ2-7	-	TRBD2	TRBV29-1	TGCAGCGTCGCGGGACTAGCGAGCTCCTACGAGCAGTACTTC	CSVAGLASSYEQYF
TRBJ2-5	once	-	TRBV30	TGTGCCTGGACTCACCCCAGTGTGCCGATTGAGACCCAGTACTTC	CAWTHPSVPIETQYF
TRBJ2-7	-	-	TRBV6-5	TGTGCCAGCAGTTATGACTGGAAGGGGGAGCAGTACTTC	CASSYDWKGEQYF
TRBJ2-7	-	TRBD1	TRBV2	TGTGCCAGCACCTCGGACAGGCGCTCCTACGAGCAGTACTTC	CASTSDRRSYEQYF
TRBJ2-1	-	-	TRBV5-8	TGTGCCAGCATTGCGGGTCCTAGCTCCTACAATGAGCAGTTCTTC	CASIAGPSSYNEQFF
TRBJ1-1	-	TRBD1	TRBV30	TGTGCCTGGAGTGTACGGACAGGAAGACTTAACACTGAAGCTTTCTTT	CAWSVRTGRLNTEAFF
TRBJ1-5	-	-	TRBV19	TGTGCCAGTAGTATGCACCCCGTACAACGATCTCCCCAGCATTTT	CASSMHPVQRSPQHF
TRBJ2-3	-	TRBD2	TRBV9	TGTGCCAGCAGCGTAGTGGGAGGGAGCACAGATACGCAGTATTTT	CASSVVGGSTDTQYF
TRBJ1-1	-	TRBD1	TRBV6-1	TGTGCCAGTAGTGACAGGGGGTACACTGAAGCTTTCTTT	CASSDRGYTEAFF
TRBJ2-2	once	-	TRBV4-3	TGCGCCTCACGGCGAGGGAACACCGGGGAGCTGTTTTTT	CASRRGNTGELFF